Listed here is a single T cell receptor (beta chain). Preparation of the TCRbeta library involved a method that used unique molecular identifiers. TCRdb analysed the PCR reads with MiXCR anew, one entry per CDR3 protein. The table lists around 360,000 distinct CDR3 sequences, about 9.3% of them singletons. This entry is derived from a study of T-cell reconstitution after alpha-beta-depleted transplantation in children. V lost 1 base and J 0 bases, leaving 8 bases between the germline ends. Looked up from germline, CDR1 is SGHTA and CDR2 is FQGNSA. The CDR3 runs 15 residues. The sample here was PBMCs from the stem cell graft donor, taken from the stem cell graft. The V and J genes are TRBV7-2 and TRBJ2-3; D unresolved. The source of this sequence is a human donor who donated a stem cell graft to a child with acute lymphoblastic leukemia. The CDR3: CASSLGFTSTDTQYF. CDR3 nucleotide sequence: TGTGCCAGCAGCTTAGGGTTTACTAGCACAGATACGCAGTATTTT.